This T cell receptor (beta chain) is from a study of blood T cell repertoires in COVID-19. Study at large: Sites across the United States, Italy and Spain contributed samples from acute and convalescent COVID-19. Nucleic acid was either cDNA or gDNA, and it came from T cells, B-cell-depleted T cells, or PBMCs.

Original methodology: Researchers report that nucleated cell counts were estimated from reference gene primer amplification. TCRdb's copy holds only in-frame clones and misses some; the assay was immunoSEQ multiplex PCR. V and J calls and clone size are as listed in that table; D and trimming were resolved from the DNA. The sample lists some 250,000 clones, about 80% occurring once. CDR1 and CDR2 (germline): LGHNA, YNFKEQ. Trimming took 0 bases from V and 6 from J; bases not matched to a gene: 4. The CDR3 is made up of 16 amino acids. This clone was recorded at least ten times. The receptor's source is an elderly woman with acute or convalescent COVID-19. The specimen sequenced was peripheral blood. The V gene is TRBV4-2, the J gene TRBJ2-1, with TRBD2 matching over 11 bases. DNA for the CDR3: TGTGCCAGCAGCCAAGACAGGCTAGCGGGAGGCAATGAGCAGTTCTTC. Translation: CASSQDRLAGGNEQFF.